One sample yielded the 28 T cell receptor beta chains listed below, sequenced in a study of T cells in Graves' hyperthyroidism and ophthalmopathy. From RNA transcripts, TCR beta CDR3 regions were amplified. Carried out on the TCR CDR3, a first-round RT-PCR used the HTBI primer set. TCRdb reprocessed the multiplex PCR reads with MiXCR, giving one entry per CDR3 protein. The sample shows over 700,000 distinct CDR3 sequences, roughly 40% of them seen only once. Sequenced material: blood. The receptors stem from a man younger than 30 with Graves' hyperthyroidism.

Notes on this clonotype: Sequence at one end of the junction differs from germline and may be a read error. V and J are TRBV29-1 and TRBJ2-5; D may be TRBD1 (7 bases). This CDR3 is 12 amino acids long. CDR1 and CDR2 (germline): SQVTM, ANQGSEA. CDR3 sequence reads: CASGGGSETQYF. As DNA, the CDR3 is TGTGCCAGTGGAGGGGGCTCGGAGACCCAGTACTTC.

The J gene is TRBJ1-1, the V gene TRBV9; D is unclear. V was cut by 0 bases and J by 1 base, with 19 bases left in between. The CDR3 covers 18 residues. CDR1 is SGDLS and CDR2 is YYNGEE in the germline V gene. The CDR3, as DNA: TGTGCCAGCAGCGTAGGGGTCATAGGGCCGACGGAGAACACTGAAGCTTTCTTT. Translated: CASSVGVIGPTENTEAFF.

The chain couples TRBV20-1 to TRBJ1-3; D gene unclear. Trimming cost V 0 bases and J 0 bases, with 9 bases left between them. The CDR3 loop spans 15 amino acids. Germline assignment: CDR1 DFQATT and CDR2 SNEGSKA (reference sequence). The CDR3 DNA reads TGCAGTGCTAGAGAGGGTTCACGCTCTGGAAACACCATATATTTT. Its translation: CSAREGSRSGNTIYF.

For this clonotype: The junction differs from germline at one of its ends, possibly a read error. The chain employs TRBV7-7 and TRBJ1-1; no definite D call. Per germline, CDR1 SSHAT and CDR2 FNYEAQ (reference sequence). The CDR3 covers 16 residues. The CDR3 loop reads CASSQDPGALNTEAFF. CDR3 nucleotide sequence: TGCGCCAGCAGCCAAGATCCAGGTGCCCTGAACACTGAAGCTTTCTTT.

The V call is TRBV10-3, the J call TRBJ2-7; 11 bases match TRBD2. CDR1 ENHRY and CDR2 SYGVKD come from the germline V gene. CDR3 length: 11 amino acids. CDR3: CASGRADEQYF. DNA of the CDR3: TGTGCTAGCGGGAGGGCCGACGAGCAGTACTTC.

This clonotype appeared many times. DNA for the CDR3: TGTGCCACCAGCAATTCACCCCTCCACTTT. Residues: CATSNSPLHF. The chain joins TRBV15 to TRBJ1-6, with no clear D. Trimming removed 4 bases at V and 8 bases at J, with 0 bases between. This CDR3 region has 10 residues. Germline CDR1 LNHNV, CDR2 YYDKDF (reference sequence).

V is TRBV7-8 and J is TRBJ2-5, with 8 bases fitting TRBD1. Trimming at V came to 1 base and at J to 5 bases, leaving 9 bases not matched to a gene. Per germline, CDR1 SGHVS and CDR2 FQNEAQ. The CDR3 is made up of 16 amino acids. The CDR3 loop reads CASSLVVQGVGETQYF. CDR3 nucleotide sequence: TGTGCCAGCAGCTTAGTAGTACAGGGGGTAGGGGAGACCCAGTACTTC.

This clonotype came up many times. Germline and junction disagree at one end, which may indicate a read error. V usage is TRBV5-1 and J usage is TRBJ1-5; 9 positions match TRBD1. The CDR3 sequence is 15 residues long. CDR1 is SGHRS and CDR2 is YFSETQ in the germline V gene. The CDR3 DNA reads as TGTGCCAGCAGCTTAGGCGGACAGGGGAATCAGCCCCAGCATTTT. Translating it yields CASSLGGQGNQPQHF.

This rearrangement joins TRBV7-2 to TRBJ2-5; perhaps TRBD2 as D (7 bases). This CDR3 is built from 17 residues. The V gene's germline CDR1 is SGHTA and CDR2 FQGNSA. The ends were cut back, 4 bases at V and 5 bases at J, with 23 bases in the middle. This CDR3 reads CASSYGGLDPFRETQYF. CDR3 nucleotides: TGTGCCAGCAGCTACGGGGGGCTAGATCCGTTTAGGGAGACCCAGTACTTC.

In its sample, this clonotype was seen a few times. The J gene is TRBJ2-7, the V gene TRBV9; 10 bases are shared with TRBD2. Trimming cost V 5 bases and J 5 bases; bases outside gene matches: 16. Germline V CDR1 and CDR2: SGDLS, YYNGEE. This CDR3 is built from 17 residues. The CDR3 loop is CASSEKVSSGSWDEQYF. The CDR3 bases are TGTGCCAGCAGTGAAAAAGTTTCTAGCGGGAGCTGGGACGAGCAGTACTTC.

This clonotype appeared many times. The chain carries TRBV2 and TRBJ2-7, with 8 bases identical to TRBD1. With 6 bases clipped from V and 3 bases from J, the junction kept 10 bases outside the gene matches. The CDR3 extends over 15 amino acids. CDR1 SNHLY and CDR2 FYNNEI come from the germline V gene. The CDR3 DNA reads TGTGCCAGCAGGAAGGACAGGGATCACTACTACGAGCAGTACTTC. Translating it yields CASRKDRDHYYEQYF. Combining the CDR3 with reference TRBV2 and TRBJ2-7 gives the whole variable domain EPEVTQTPSHQVTQMGQEVILRCVPISNHLYFYWYRQILGQKVEFLVSFYNNEISEKSEIFDDQFSVERPDGSNFTLKIRSTKLEDSAMYFCASRKDRDHYYEQYFGPGTRLTVT.

Concerning this clonotype: A read error is possible here, since a much larger clone lies one base away. The chain links TRBV9 to TRBJ2-5; the D gene could be TRBD1 or TRBD2 (5 bases each). Germline V gene lookup returns CDR1 SGDLS and CDR2 YYNGEE. The CDR3 runs 14 residues. V shed 0 bases and J shed 5 bases, with 11 bases lying between them. The CDR3, as DNA: TGTGCCAGCAGCGTAGCACGGGGCTGGGAGACCCAGTACTTC. Translation: CASSVARGWETQYF.

This clonotype occurred a few times. The chain carries TRBV20-1 and TRBJ2-7, with TRBD2 matching 8 bases. This CDR3 is 14 amino acids long. With V trimmed by 5 bases and J by 2 bases, 8 bases remained unmatched. Germline loops: CDR1 DFQATT, CDR2 SNEGSKA (reference sequence). The CDR3 coding sequence is TGCAGTGCTTCGGAGCGGGGGCTGGCCTACGAGCAGTACTTC. Its protein is CSASERGLAYEQYF.

CDR3 loop: CASSRIQGEAFF. CDR3 bases: TGCGCCAGCAGCCGGATACAGGGGGAAGCTTTCTTT. The rearrangement uses TRBV4-1 and TRBJ1-1, with 7 bases matching TRBD1. The CDR3 runs to 12 residues. V trimming: 4 bases; J trimming: 8 bases; junction bases outside the gene matches: 4. Germline lookup yields CDR1 MGHRA and CDR2 YSYEKL.

This clonotype was recorded at least ten times. The J gene is TRBJ2-5, the V gene TRBV15, with unresolved D. Germline assignment: CDR1 LNHNV and CDR2 YYDKDF (reference sequence). The CDR3 spans 12 residues. V shed 3 bases and J shed 5 bases, with 7 bases lying between them. The CDR3 region has the DNA TGTGCCACCAGCAGGGTTTGGGAGACCCAGTACTTC. Translating gives CATSRVWETQYF. Supplemented by reference TRBV15 and TRBJ2-5, the full variable domain reads DAMVIQNPRYQVTQFGKPVTLSCSQTLNHNVMYWYQQKSSQAPKLLFHYYDKDFNNEADTPDNFQSRRPNTSFCFLDIRSPGLGDTAMYLCATSRVWETQYFGPGTRLLVL.

Many counts were recorded for this clonotype. The chain links TRBV29-1 to TRBJ1-1; D call uncertain. This CDR3 is 14 amino acids long. CDR1 is SQVTM and CDR2 is ANQGSEA in the germline V gene. Between the trimmed V and J ends, which lost 4 bases and 1 base, there was a span of 13 bases. CDR3 amino acids: CSVAPYSANTEAFF. The CDR3 DNA sequence: TGCAGCGTTGCTCCGTATTCCGCGAACACTGAAGCTTTCTTT.

The CDR3 nucleotides read TGTGCTAGAGGTGGGCTGGGGGAAGCTTTCTTT. Protein product: CARGGLGEAFF. The chain employs TRBV2 and TRBJ1-1, with D unclear. From germline, CDR1 is SNHLY and CDR2 FYNNEI. The CDR3 is 11 amino acids.

This clonotype was seen at least ten times. This chain connects TRBV2 to TRBJ1-4, with D hard to call. The length of the CDR3 is 13 residues. CDR1 is SNHLY, CDR2 FYNNEI, per germline. The V gene lost 1 base and the J gene lost 6 bases, with 6 bases spanning the gap. The CDR3 is CASSEGEYEKLFF. The CDR3 DNA follows: TGTGCCAGCAGTGAAGGGGAGTATGAAAAACTGTTTTTT.

This clonotype was observed a few times. The V gene is TRBV2, the J gene TRBJ2-7; the match to TRBD1 covers 11 bases. The V and J ends lost 5 bases and 5 bases, in that order; junction bases with no gene match: 8. Germline-derived CDR1 and CDR2 are SNHLY and FYNNEI. The CDR3 runs 15 residues. CDR3 loop: CASSSRDRGEHEQYF. In nucleotides, the CDR3 is TGTGCCAGCAGTTCTCGGGACAGGGGGGAACACGAGCAGTACTTC.

At least ten counts were recorded for this clonotype. The chain uses TRBV2 and TRBJ2-7; D is possibly TRBD2 (5 bases). V was cut by 4 bases and J by 2 bases, with 12 bases left in between. Germline CDR1 and CDR2: SNHLY and FYNNEI. CDR3 length: 14 residues. CDR3 DNA sequence: TGTGCCAGCAGTGGAGGCGGGCTCCCCTACGAGCAGTACTTC. This sequence encodes CASSGGGLPYEQYF.

The chain uses TRBV7-6 and TRBJ2-7; 8 nucleotides match TRBD2. CDR1 and CDR2 (germline): SGHVS, FNYEAQ. V shed 4 bases and J 5 bases; nucleotides not matched to a gene: 7. The CDR3 consists of 14 residues. The CDR3 loop is CASSSGTRFDEQYF. CDR3 DNA: TGTGCCAGCAGCTCCGGGACTAGGTTTGACGAGCAGTACTTC. Complete variable domain (other parts from reference TRBV7-6 and TRBJ2-7): GAGVSQSPRYKVTKRGQDVALRCDPISGHVSLYWYRQALGQGPEFLTYFNYEAQQDKSGLPNDRFSAERPEGSISTLTIQRTEQRDSAMYRCASSSGTRFDEQYFGPGTRLTVT.

About this clonotype itself: A junction boundary mismatches the germline segment, possibly from a read error. V usage is TRBV25-1 and J usage is TRBJ1-2; D remains ambiguous. This CDR3 has 14 amino acids. Looked up from germline, CDR1 is MGHDK and CDR2 is SYGVNS. DNA of the CDR3: TGTGCCAGCAGTGAGGGAAGTGGCAGCTATCGCTACACCTTC. Amino acid sequence: CASSEGSGSYRYTF.

On this clonotype: Its ends do not fully match the called genes, so a read error is possible. The chain combines TRBV10-3 with TRBJ2-7; D is tentatively TRBD1 or TRBD2 (5 bases each). CDR1 is ENHRY and CDR2 is SYGVKD in the germline V gene. The CDR3 runs to 17 residues. The CDR3 region has the DNA TGTGCCAGCAGTTACCCCGCCGGGACCCCCAGCTCCTACGAGCAGTACTTC. Its translation: CASSYPAGTPSSYEQYF.

This clonotype was seen at least ten times. The junction and the germline gene differ at one end; a read error may be behind it. V and J are TRBV29-1 and TRBJ1-2; TRBD1 matches at 9 bases. Germline CDR1 is SQVTM and CDR2 is ANQGSEA. CDR3 length: 11 amino acids. The CDR3 reads CSVEWGQGPLF. As DNA, the CDR3 is TGCAGCGTTGAATGGGGACAGGGCCCGCTTTTC.

The table lists this clonotype with a few counts. The chain links TRBV19 to TRBJ2-7; TRBD1 agrees at 7 bases. The V and J ends lost 5 bases and 0 bases, in that order; junction bases with no gene match: 10. CDR1 is LNHDA and CDR2 is SQIVND in the germline V gene (reference sequence). The CDR3 is 16 amino acids. CDR3 coding DNA: TGTGCCAGTAGTCCCCAGGACAGGCAAGTCTCCTACGAGCAGTACTTC. This sequence encodes CASSPQDRQVSYEQYF.

This rearrangement joins TRBV7-2 to TRBJ2-7; no clear D gene. The V and J ends lost 5 bases and 3 bases respectively, with 14 bases between them. Germline V gene sequence: CDR1 SGHTA, CDR2 FQGNSA. The CDR3 totals 14 residues. The CDR3 region has the DNA TGTGCCAGCAGCCAAGCCATTGCGAGCTACGAGCAGTACTTC. Its translation is CASSQAIASYEQYF.

The chain recombines TRBV10-3 with TRBJ1-1, with a tentative D call TRBD1 (5 bases). This CDR3 contains 15 residues. Trimming cost V 10 bases and J 1 base, with 19 bases left between them. Germline CDR1 and CDR2: ENHRY and SYGVKD. For the CDR3, the DNA is TGTGCCAGCAGGAGCCGACAGAGCTCGAACACTGAAGCTTTCTTT. Translating gives CASRSRQSSNTEAFF.

This clonotype was recorded once. The chain couples TRBV29-1 to TRBJ1-1; D remains unclear. Germline values: CDR1 SQVTM, CDR2 ANQGSEA. This CDR3 has 12 amino acids. V was shortened by 8 bases and J by 0 bases, with 10 bases between the two germline ends. CDR3 sequence reads: CSFGFMNTEAFF. The CDR3 nucleotides read TGCAGCTTCGGGTTCATGAACACTGAAGCTTTCTTT.